This entry lists 23 T cell receptor beta chains sequenced from one sample in a study of blood T cell repertoires in COVID-19. Only in-frame clones appear in the TCRdb table, and some are missing; sequencing was by immunoSEQ multiplex PCR. The sample has about 220,000 clones; approximately 80% are singletons. Material: peripheral blood. The receptors shown here come from a human donor in a cohort sampled during active COVID-19.

The chain employs TRBV7-2 and TRBJ2-5; 10 positions match TRBD2. Looked up from germline, CDR1 is SGHTA and CDR2 is FQGNSA. V was clipped by 3 bases and J by 5 bases; unmatched bases: 6. The CDR3 is made up of 15 amino acids. The CDR3 DNA reads as TGTGCCAGCAGCTTGGGACTAGCGCCGCCTGAGACCCAGTACTTC. This gives the protein CASSLGLAPPETQYF.

The chain is built from TRBV6-5 and TRBJ1-5; D unclear. V lost 10 bases, J lost 6 bases, and 19 bases lay in between. From germline, CDR1 is MNHEY and CDR2 SVGAGI. The CDR3 covers 14 residues. CDR3 DNA: TGTGCCACCACCGCGGGAGGGCTGGGTCAGCCCCAGCATTTT. It translates to CATTAGGLGQPQHF.

The chain uses TRBV6-6 and TRBJ1-5; 7 bases are shared with TRBD1. Germline-derived CDR1 and CDR2 are MNHNY and SVGAGI (reference sequence). The CDR3 loop spans 14 amino acids. Unmatched junction bases numbered 3, after V lost 7 bases and J lost 0 bases. The CDR3 sequence: CASKGQYSNQPQHF. DNA for the CDR3: TGTGCCAGCAAGGGACAGTATAGCAATCAGCCCCAGCATTTT.

The gene calls are TRBV5-4 and TRBJ2-7; TRBD1 agrees at 9 bases. Trimming cost V 4 bases and J 2 bases; bases outside gene matches: 10. This CDR3 contains 16 residues. Germline CDR1 is SGHNT and CDR2 is YYREEE (reference sequence). For the CDR3, the DNA is TGTGCCAGCAGCGTCGGCCGGGACAGGGATACCTACGAGCAGTACTTC. Amino acid sequence: CASSVGRDRDTYEQYF. Full variable domain (outside the CDR3, taken from reference TRBV5-4 and TRBJ2-7): ETGVTQSPTHLIKTRGQQVTLRCSSQSGHNTVSWYQQALGQGPQFIFQYYREEENGRGNFPPRFSGLQFPNYSSELNVNALELDDSALYLCASSVGRDRDTYEQYFGPGTRLTVT.

This clone was counted once. This chain uses TRBV19 with TRBJ2-5, with 8 positions matching TRBD2. Germline loops: CDR1 LNHDA, CDR2 SQIVND (reference sequence). Trimming took 6 bases from V and 4 from J; bases not matched to a gene: 10. This CDR3 region has 15 residues. CDR3 in amino acids: CASRLGAGGRETQYF. CDR3 sequence (DNA): TGTGCCAGTAGGCTGGGGGCGGGAGGACGAGAGACCCAGTACTTC. Supplemented by reference TRBV19 and TRBJ2-5, the full variable domain reads DGGITQSPKYLFRKEGQNVTLSCEQNLNHDAMYWYRQDPGQGLRLIYYSQIVNDFQKGDIAEGYSVSREKKESFPLTVTSAQKNPTAFYLCASRLGAGGRETQYFGPGTRLLVL.

This clone was seen only once. Other DNA sequences from this sample encode an identical CDR3 as well. The V and J genes are TRBV7-9 and TRBJ1-2; perhaps TRBD1 as D (5 bases). This CDR3 region has 13 residues. The V gene lost 5 bases and the J gene lost 6 bases, with 13 bases spanning the gap. The germline gives CDR1 SEHNR, CDR2 FQNEAQ (reference sequence). The CDR3 spells CASSLPGGDGYTF. The CDR3 nucleotides read TGTGCCAGCAGCCTCCCCGGAGGGGATGGCTACACCTTC.

The rearrangement joins TRBV27 to TRBJ2-5, with TRBD1 matching over 8 bases. V was pared by 3 bases and J by 5 bases, with 2 bases of the junction left unmatched. CDR3 length: 13 amino acids. Per germline, CDR1 MNHEY and CDR2 SMNVEV (reference sequence). CDR3 sequence (DNA): TGTGCCAGCAGTTTCAGGGGGCAGGAGACCCAGTACTTC. Its protein product is CASSFRGQETQYF.

This rearrangement joins TRBV4-3 to TRBJ1-5; maybe TRBD1 (5 bases). The germline V and J ends were trimmed by 0 bases and 6 bases, with 9 bases remaining between them. Looked up from germline, CDR1 is LGHNA and CDR2 is YSLEER. The CDR3 runs 14 residues. CDR3 protein: CASSQDRGSQPQHF. The CDR3 DNA reads TGCGCCAGCAGCCAAGATAGGGGTTCTCAGCCCCAGCATTTT.

The chain couples TRBV5-1 to TRBJ2-7, with 8 bases lining up with TRBD1. Unmatched junction bases numbered 5, after V lost 4 bases and J lost 2 bases. The CDR3 runs to 14 residues. Germline loops: CDR1 SGHRS, CDR2 YFSETQ. CDR3 loop: CASSTGTGPYEQYF. DNA for the CDR3: TGCGCCAGCAGCACCGGGACAGGCCCCTACGAGCAGTACTTC.

The chain is built from TRBV5-1 and TRBJ1-4, with unresolved D. V shed 2 bases and J shed 6 bases, with 11 bases lying between them. Germline values: CDR1 SGHRS, CDR2 YFSETQ. The CDR3 loop spans 14 amino acids. CDR3 sequence reads: CASSFGGNYEKLFF. The CDR3, as DNA: TGCGCCAGCAGCTTCGGAGGGAACTATGAAAAACTGTTTTTT. Variable domain in full (rest from reference TRBV5-1 and TRBJ1-4): KAGVTQTPRYLIKTRGQQVTLSCSPISGHRSVSWYQQTPGQGLQFLFEYFSETQRNKGNFPGRFSGRQFSNSRSEMNVSTLELGDSALYLCASSFGGNYEKLFFGSGTQLSVL.

In this sample, this clone turned up a few times. The chain is built from TRBV19 and TRBJ2-2; maybe TRBD1 (6 bases). Between the trimmed V and J ends, which lost 7 bases and 6 bases, there was a span of 15 bases. The CDR3 consists of 14 residues. Germline V gene data show CDR1 as LNHDA and CDR2 as SQIVND (reference sequence). As DNA, the CDR3 is TGTGCCAGTATATCCAGGGGAATTGCCGGGGAGCTGTTTTTT. Its translation: CASISRGIAGELFF.

This rearrangement joins TRBV7-2 to TRBJ1-6; 7 nucleotides align to TRBD1. CDR1 is SGHTA, CDR2 FQGNSA, per germline. The V and J ends lost 4 bases and 8 bases, in that order; junction bases with no gene match: 5. The CDR3 length is 14 residues. This CDR3 is CASSYDRVHSPLHF. For the CDR3, the DNA is TGTGCCAGCAGCTACGACAGGGTTCATTCACCCCTCCACTTT.

The V gene is TRBV29-1, the J gene TRBJ2-1; 8 bases map to TRBD1. The CDR3 loop spans 14 amino acids. The germline gives CDR1 SQVTM, CDR2 ANQGSEA. V lost 6 bases and J lost 5; bases outside the gene matches: 9. The CDR3 here is CSVLVRGLDNEQFF. The CDR3 DNA sequence: TGCAGCGTGCTCGTCAGGGGGCTTGACAATGAGCAGTTCTTC.

The chain combines TRBV9 with TRBJ2-3; D is possibly TRBD1 (6 bases). CDR1 is SGDLS and CDR2 is YYNGEE in the germline V gene. The V end lost 1 base, the J end lost 6 bases, and 12 bases lay between the germline ends. The CDR3 totals 14 residues. CDR3 amino acids: CASSVQTRGDTQYF. The CDR3 region has the DNA TGTGCCAGCAGCGTACAGACCAGGGGTGATACGCAGTATTTT.

This clone came up many times. This CDR3 reads CASSRTANQPQHF. CDR3 sequence (DNA): TGTGCCAGCAGCCGGACAGCAAATCAGCCCCAGCATTTT. The chain couples TRBV7-3 to TRBJ1-5, with a weak D call TRBD1 (6 bases). CDR3 length equals 13 residues. The V and J ends lost 5 bases and 4 bases respectively, with 9 bases between them. CDR1 is SGHTA and CDR2 is FQGTGA in the germline V gene.

The chain is built from TRBV6-6 and TRBJ2-7, with 7 bases identical to TRBD2. Germline loops: CDR1 MNHNY, CDR2 SVGAGI (reference sequence). The CDR3 covers 13 residues. Losses at the gene ends were 6 bases for V and 2 bases for J; bases not matched to a gene: 4. CDR3: CASRPGTTYEQYF. The CDR3 DNA follows: TGTGCCAGCAGGCCCGGGACTACCTACGAGCAGTACTTC.

In regard to this clone: A read error may explain this, as a much larger clone is one base away. This CDR3 is also generated by other DNA sequences in the sample. The chain carries TRBV5-1 and TRBJ1-3, with a tentative D call TRBD1 (6 bases). The germline CDR1 and CDR2 sequences are SGHRS and YFSETQ. CDR3 length: 15 residues. The CDR3 here is CASSLAGRGADTIYF. Written as DNA, the CDR3 is TGCGCTAGCAGCTTGGCCGGCAGGGGCGCTGACACCATATATTTT.

This clone has just a few counts. The chain recombines TRBV7-3 with TRBJ2-6, with TRBD1 identical over 7 bases. The CDR3 sequence is 16 residues long. With V trimmed by 2 bases and J by 0 bases, 1 base remained unmatched. Germline CDR1 SGHTA, CDR2 FQGTGA. The DNA of the CDR3 is TGTGCCAGCAGCTTAGAGGGGGCCTCTGGGGCCAACGTCCTGACTTTC. It is translated as CASSLEGASGANVLTF.

This chain joins TRBV5-3 and TRBJ1-5, with D maybe TRBD1 (6 bases). TRBV5-3 is treated as an ORF (open reading frame) with a function not yet certain. The germline V and J ends were trimmed by 3 bases and 5 bases, with 12 bases remaining between them. The CDR3 is 14 amino acids. The CDR3 loop is CARSSQGNHQPQHF. In nucleotides, the CDR3 is TGTGCCAGAAGCTCACAGGGAAACCATCAGCCCCAGCATTTT.

The chain carries TRBV10-3 and TRBJ1-6; weak D call: TRBD1 (6 bases). Germline CDR1 ENHRY, CDR2 SYGVKD. The CDR3 sequence is 10 residues long. Trimming removed 10 bases from V and 17 bases from J, with 15 bases in between. This CDR3 reads CATRDNWFHF. The CDR3 DNA sequence: TGTGCCACCCGGGACAATTGGTTCCACTTT.

The V gene is TRBV7-9, the J gene TRBJ1-4, with 7 positions matching TRBD1. Trimming cost V 3 bases and J 4 bases; bases outside gene matches: 2. The CDR3 extends over 14 amino acids. Germline values: CDR1 SEHNR, CDR2 FQNEAQ (reference sequence). CDR3 protein: CASSFGQVNEKLFF. Written as DNA, the CDR3 is TGTGCCAGCAGCTTCGGACAGGTTAATGAAAAACTGTTTTTT.

The V and J genes are TRBV19 and TRBJ1-2; 7 positions match TRBD1. Germline V lookup: CDR1 LNHDA, CDR2 SQIVND (reference sequence). The ends lost 1 base at V and 4 bases at J; junction bases unmatched: 12. This CDR3 has 17 amino acids. The CDR3 DNA reads TGTGCCAGTAGTATAGGGCCCACGAGGGGGCCTTTCTATGGCTACACCTTC. Its translation: CASSIGPTRGPFYGYTF.

The CDR3 loop is CASRRDMDYEQYF. CDR3 DNA sequence: TGTGCCAGCAGACGGGACATGGATTACGAGCAGTACTTC. This chain connects TRBV6-5 to TRBJ2-7, with D possibly TRBD1 on 6 matching bases. Germline assignment: CDR1 MNHEY and CDR2 SVGAGI. V dropped 6 bases and J dropped 4 bases, with 13 bases sitting between them. This CDR3 spans 13 amino acids.